This T cell receptor (beta chain) is from a study of identical twins. The study's findings and limits: Weaker excess twin sharing was seen among beta out-of-frame sequences.

All of the donors were Caucasians in good health. MiXCR, applied by TCRdb to the 5' RACE reads, yields one record per CDR3 protein. This sample has 500,000 or so distinct CDR3 sequences; 22% occur once, and the top ten carry 0.91%. Worth noting for this clonotype: Antigen: not known.

CDR1 and CDR2 from the germline V gene are MNHNS and SASEGT. V lost 6 bases and J 2 bases, leaving 14 bases between the germline ends. This CDR3 has 15 residues. These data are also associated with another study on T cells expressing NK-cell markers. That paper adds: Repertoires of TCR beta were obtained from T cells sorted as CD3+CD56+NKG2C+, CD3+CD56+NKG2C- and CD3+CD56-NKG2C+. The CD3+CD56-NKG2C+ fraction of a handful of donors was also led by these clonotypes.

The receptor comes from a woman younger than 30 in good health. The material sequenced was CD4+ T cells sorted from blood. This sequence joins TRBV6-1 and TRBJ2-4, with D perhaps being TRBD1 or TRBD2 (5 bases each). CDR3 loop: CASSRPGDPKNIQYF. CDR3 in DNA: TGTGCCAGCAGCCGCCCCGGGGACCCCAAAAACATTCAGTACTTC.